The T cell receptor (beta chain) described here comes from a study of immune evolution from preneoplasia to lung adenocarcinoma. The study's findings and limits: Later-stage lesions appeared to have more T cells, more diversity, less clonality.

V lost 4 bases and J lost 0, with 8 bases in between. Per the germline V gene, CDR1 is SQVTM and CDR2 is ANQGSEA. This CDR3 spans 13 amino acids. Patient tissue came from resections in Japan or China, 2014–2017. Notes on this clone: Its target is unknown.

This table comes from immunoSEQ multiplex PCR, and its TCRdb copy is limited to in-frame clones, with some not included. The data hold about 7,900 clones, with 78% observed a single time. J is TRBJ2-3 and V is TRBV29-1, with D unresolved. Sequencing was performed on FFPE adjacent normal lung tissue. This receptor was obtained from a person between 65 and 79 years old with lung adenocarcinoma. This chain's CDR3 is CSVGIASTDTQYF. CDR3 in DNA: TGCAGCGTTGGTATTGCAAGCACAGATACGCAGTATTTT.